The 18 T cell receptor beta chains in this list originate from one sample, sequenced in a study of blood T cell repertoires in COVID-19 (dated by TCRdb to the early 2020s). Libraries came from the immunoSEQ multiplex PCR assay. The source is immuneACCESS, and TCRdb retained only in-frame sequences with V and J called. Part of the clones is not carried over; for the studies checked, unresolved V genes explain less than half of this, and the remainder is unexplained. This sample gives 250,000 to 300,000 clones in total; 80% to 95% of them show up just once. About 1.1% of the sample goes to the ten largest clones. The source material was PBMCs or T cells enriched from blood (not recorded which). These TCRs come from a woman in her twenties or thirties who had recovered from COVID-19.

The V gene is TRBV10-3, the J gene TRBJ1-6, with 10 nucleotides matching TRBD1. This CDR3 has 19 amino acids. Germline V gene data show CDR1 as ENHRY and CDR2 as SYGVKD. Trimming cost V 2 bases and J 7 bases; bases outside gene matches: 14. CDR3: CAISESLGQGDRRNSPLHF. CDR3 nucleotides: TGTGCCATCAGTGAGAGCCTAGGACAGGGGGATAGAAGGAATTCACCCCTCCACTTT.

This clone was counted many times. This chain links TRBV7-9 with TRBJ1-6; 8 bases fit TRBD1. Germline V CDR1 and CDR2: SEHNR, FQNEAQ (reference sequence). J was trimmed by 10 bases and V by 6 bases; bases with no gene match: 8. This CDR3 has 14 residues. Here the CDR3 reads CASSPGQGQSPLHF. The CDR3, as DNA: TGTGCCAGCAGTCCTGGACAGGGACAGTCACCCCTCCACTTT.

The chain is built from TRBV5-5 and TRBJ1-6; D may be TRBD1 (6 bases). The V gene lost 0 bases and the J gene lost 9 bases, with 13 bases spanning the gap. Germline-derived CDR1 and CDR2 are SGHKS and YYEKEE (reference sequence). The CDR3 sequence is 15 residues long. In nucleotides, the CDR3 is TGTGCCAGCAGCTTGGCCAGGGGTTGGGGTTCACCCCTCCACTTT. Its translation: CASSLARGWGSPLHF.

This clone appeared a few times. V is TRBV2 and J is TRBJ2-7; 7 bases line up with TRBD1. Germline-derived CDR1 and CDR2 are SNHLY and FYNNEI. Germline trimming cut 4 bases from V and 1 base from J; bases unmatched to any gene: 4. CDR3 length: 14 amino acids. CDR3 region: CASSVPGQSYEQYF. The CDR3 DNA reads TGTGCCAGCAGTGTACCGGGACAGTCCTACGAGCAGTACTTC.

The CDR3: CASSPKDRLASVQETQYF. The CDR3 bases are TGTGCCAGCAGCCCCAAGGACAGGCTAGCGAGTGTCCAAGAGACCCAGTACTTC. The chain is built from TRBV5-6 and TRBJ2-5; perhaps TRBD1 as D (7 bases). Germline V gene lookup returns CDR1 SGHDT and CDR2 YYEEEE. V was clipped by 4 bases and J by 1 base, with 23 bases between them. The CDR3 has 18 amino acids.

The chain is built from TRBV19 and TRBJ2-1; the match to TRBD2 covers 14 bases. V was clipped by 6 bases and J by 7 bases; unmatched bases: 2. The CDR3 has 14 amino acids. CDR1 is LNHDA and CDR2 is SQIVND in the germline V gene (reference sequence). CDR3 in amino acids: CASRTSGRGNEQFF. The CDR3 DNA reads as TGTGCCAGTAGGACTAGCGGGAGGGGGAATGAGCAGTTCTTC.

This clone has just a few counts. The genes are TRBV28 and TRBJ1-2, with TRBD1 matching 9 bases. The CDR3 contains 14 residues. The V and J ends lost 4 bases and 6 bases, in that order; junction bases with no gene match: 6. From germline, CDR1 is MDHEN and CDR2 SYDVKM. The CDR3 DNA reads TGTGCCAGCAGTTCCCCGGGACAGGGCGATGGCTACACCTTC. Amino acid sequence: CASSSPGQGDGYTF.

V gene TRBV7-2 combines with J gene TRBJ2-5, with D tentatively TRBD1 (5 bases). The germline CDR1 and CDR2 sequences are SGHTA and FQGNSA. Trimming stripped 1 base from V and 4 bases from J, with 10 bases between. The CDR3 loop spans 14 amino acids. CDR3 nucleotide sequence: TGTGCCAGCAGCTTAGGTAGGGGATCAGAGACCCAGTACTTC. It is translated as CASSLGRGSETQYF.

The CDR3 loop reads CASSQVENEQFF. DNA of the CDR3: TGTGCCAGCAGCCAAGTGGAGAATGAGCAGTTCTTC. V and J are TRBV14 and TRBJ2-1; no clear D. V lost 1 base, J lost 7 bases, and 5 bases lay in between. Germline V gene data show CDR1 as SGHDN and CDR2 as FVKESK. The CDR3 is 12 amino acids.

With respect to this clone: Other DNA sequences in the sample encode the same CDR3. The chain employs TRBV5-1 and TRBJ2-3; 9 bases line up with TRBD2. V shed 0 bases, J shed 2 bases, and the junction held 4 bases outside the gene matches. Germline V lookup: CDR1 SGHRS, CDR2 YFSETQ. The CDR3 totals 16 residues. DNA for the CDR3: TGCGCCAGCAGCTTGGCAAGCGGGAGGACCACAGATACGCAGTATTTT. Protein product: CASSLASGRTTDTQYF.

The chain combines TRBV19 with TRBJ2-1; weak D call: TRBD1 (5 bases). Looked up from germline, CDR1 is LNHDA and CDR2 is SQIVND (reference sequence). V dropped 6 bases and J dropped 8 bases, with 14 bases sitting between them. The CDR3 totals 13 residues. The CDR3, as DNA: TGTGCCAGTAGATCCCAGGGAATCGATGAGCAGTTCTTC. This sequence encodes CASRSQGIDEQFF.

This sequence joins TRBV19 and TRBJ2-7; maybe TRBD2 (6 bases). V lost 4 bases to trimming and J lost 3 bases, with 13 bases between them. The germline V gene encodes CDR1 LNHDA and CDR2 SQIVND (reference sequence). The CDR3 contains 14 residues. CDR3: CASSNRGIGYEQYF. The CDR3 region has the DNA TGTGCCAGTAGTAACCGGGGGATCGGCTACGAGCAGTACTTC.

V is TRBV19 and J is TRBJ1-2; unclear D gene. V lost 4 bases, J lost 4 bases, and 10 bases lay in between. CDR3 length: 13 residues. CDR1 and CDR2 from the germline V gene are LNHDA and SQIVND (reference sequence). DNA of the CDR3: TGTGCCAGTAGTAACCCGGGTCCCTATGGCTACACCTTC. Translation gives CASSNPGPYGYTF.

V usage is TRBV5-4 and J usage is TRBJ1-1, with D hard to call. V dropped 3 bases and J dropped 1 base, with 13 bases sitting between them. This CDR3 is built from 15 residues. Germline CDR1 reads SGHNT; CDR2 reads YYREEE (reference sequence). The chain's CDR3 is CASSYTNSPNTEAFF. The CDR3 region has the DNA TGTGCCAGCAGCTATACCAACAGCCCGAACACTGAAGCTTTCTTT.

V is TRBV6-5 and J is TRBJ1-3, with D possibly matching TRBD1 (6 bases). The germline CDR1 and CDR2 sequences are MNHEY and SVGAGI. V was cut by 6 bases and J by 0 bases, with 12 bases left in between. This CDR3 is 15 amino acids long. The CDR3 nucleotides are TGTGCCAGCAGGCGACGGACAGACTCTGGAAACACCATATATTTT. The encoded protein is CASRRRTDSGNTIYF.

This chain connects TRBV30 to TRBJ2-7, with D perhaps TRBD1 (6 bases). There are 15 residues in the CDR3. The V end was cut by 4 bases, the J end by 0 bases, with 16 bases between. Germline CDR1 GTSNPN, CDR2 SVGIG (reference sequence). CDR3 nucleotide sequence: TGTGCCTGGACCACGACAGGCCTGAGCTCCTACGAGCAGTACTTC. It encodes CAWTTTGLSSYEQYF.

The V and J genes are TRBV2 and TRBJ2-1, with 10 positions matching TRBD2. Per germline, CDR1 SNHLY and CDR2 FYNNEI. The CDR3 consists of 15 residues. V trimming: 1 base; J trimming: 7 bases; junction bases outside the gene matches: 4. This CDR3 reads CASSEGSGRGNEQFF. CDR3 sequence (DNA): TGTGCCAGCAGTGAAGGGAGCGGGAGGGGGAATGAGCAGTTCTTC.

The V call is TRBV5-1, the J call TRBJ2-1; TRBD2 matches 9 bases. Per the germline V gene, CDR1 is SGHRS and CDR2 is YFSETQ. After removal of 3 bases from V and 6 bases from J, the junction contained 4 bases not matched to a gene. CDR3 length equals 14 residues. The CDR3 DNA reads TGCGCCAGCAGCTGGGGACTAGCCAGCAATGAGCAGTTCTTC. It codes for CASSWGLASNEQFF.